The table lists the clone carrying this T cell receptor beta chain with many counts. This entry is derived from a study of CD8 T cells in ankylosing spondylitis. This CDR3 spans 15 amino acids. Germline V gene lookup returns CDR1 SQVTM and CDR2 ANQGSEA. The J segment lost 0 bases and the V segment lost 2 bases, leaving 6 bases of the junction unmatched. TCRdb re-analysed the 5' RACE reads in MiXCR, keeping a single row per CDR3 protein. The sample comprises 300,000 to 400,000 distinct CDR3 sequences, roughly 15% of which are singletons, and 1.1% rests with the top ten. The sample taken for sequencing was blood, either unsorted or a sorted T cell fraction (not recorded which). V and J are TRBV29-1 and TRBJ2-7, with 8 bases aligning to TRBD2. The TCR was taken from a male donor with ankylosing spondylitis or in good health (not recorded which). The CDR3 nucleotides read TGCAGCGTTGAAATCACGGGGGGGAGCTCCTACGAGCAGTACTTC. Translation: CSVEITGGSSYEQYF.